This T cell receptor beta chain was identified in a study of cytomegalovirus exposure and HLA in healthy donors. Vbeta (60) and Jbeta (13) primers were used in the PCR. Measured with immunoSEQ multiplex PCR; TCRdb has only the in-frame clones, and not every one. The profile covers hundreds of thousands of clones, with roughly 70% appearing a single time and under 2.5% taken by the ten largest. Study-wide results and limits: CMV antigen specificity was confirmed in vitro for a few CMV-associated chains.

Each donor was healthy, and each was a bone marrow donor. This clone was detected only a few times. The antigen remains undetermined. Germline V gene data show CDR1 as MRHNA and CDR2 as SNTAGT. This CDR3 contains 13 residues. Between the trimmed V and J ends, which lost 4 bases and 6 bases, there was a span of 12 bases. Sequencing used PBMCs. The gene calls are TRBV6-4 and TRBJ1-2, with a possible D match to TRBD1 (5 bases). This clonotype was sampled from a female donor in good health and CMV-seronegative. The CDR3: CASSVEAGNGYTF. The DNA for the CDR3 is TGTGCCAGCAGTGTTGAAGCAGGGAATGGCTACACCTTC.